Described below is a single T cell receptor (beta chain) sequence and its context. The antigen is not known. The CDR3 has 16 residues. Germline V lookup: CDR1 MGHDK, CDR2 SYGVNS. Trimming removed 6 bases from V and 1 base from J, with 18 bases in between. The PCR had 60 Vbeta and 13 Jbeta primers. Profiling relied on immunoSEQ multiplex PCR, and the TCRdb table lists in-frame clones only, not all of them. This table holds about 180,000 clones, about 80% found once. The data are from a study of cytomegalovirus exposure and HLA in healthy donors. Regarding the study as a whole: About 90% or about 30% of the time was how often most TCR beta V segments were productive, according to an earlier analysis.

Material for sequencing was PBMCs. The source is a woman in her twenties or thirties in good health and CMV-seropositive. This chain links TRBV25-1 with TRBJ1-1, with D perhaps TRBD1 (5 bases). The CDR3 DNA follows: TGTGCCAGCAGCGGGACTGGAAGGGATGGGAACACTGAAGCTTTCTTT. Translation: CASSGTGRDGNTEAFF.